A single sample gave rise to the 23 T cell receptor beta chains below, sequenced in a study of identical twins. MiXCR, run by TCRdb on the 5' RACE reads, gives a single entry per CDR3 protein. Of 510,000 or so distinct CDR3 sequences in the sample, around 15% were seen once. These data are also associated with another study on yellow fever vaccine responses in identical twins.

Sequencing was performed on CD4+ T cells sorted from blood. These receptors all stem from a woman under 30 in good health.

This rearrangement joins TRBV6-1 to TRBJ2-1; D gene unclear. This CDR3 spans 13 amino acids. Germline loops: CDR1 MNHNS, CDR2 SASEGT. Trimming stripped 2 bases from V and 6 bases from J, with 8 bases between. The CDR3, as DNA: TGTGCCAGCAGTGAACGGCGCGTCAATGAGCAGTTCTTC. Protein sequence: CASSERRVNEQFF.

The rearrangement uses TRBV6-1 and TRBJ2-7; the D gene is possibly TRBD1 (6 bases). CDR1 MNHNS and CDR2 SASEGT come from the germline V gene. Trimming took 7 bases from V and 6 from J, leaving 19 bases between them. The CDR3 runs 14 residues. CDR3 loop: CASTTTNRAIEQYV. The CDR3 DNA is TGTGCCAGCACCACGACGAACAGGGCTATCGAGCAGTACGTC.

This chain uses TRBV4-1 with TRBJ2-3, with TRBD2 matching 15 bases. CDR1 is MGHRA and CDR2 is YSYEKL in the germline V gene. CDR3 length equals 17 residues. The junction had 5 bases not matched to a gene; V was cut back by 1 base and J by 6 bases. The CDR3 loop is CASSQAPGTSGRDTQYF. As DNA, the CDR3 is TGCGCCAGCAGCCAAGCCCCCGGGACTAGCGGGAGGGATACGCAGTATTTT.

This clonotype came up many times. The chain's CDR3 is CASTLGGTDTQYF. The CDR3 DNA reads TGCGCCAGCACACTCGGAGGCACAGATACGCAGTATTTT. The V call is TRBV5-1, the J call TRBJ2-3; D not certain. From germline, CDR1 is SGHRS and CDR2 YFSETQ. V lost 6 bases and J lost 1, with 9 bases in between. CDR3 length: 13 amino acids.

V is TRBV29-1 and J is TRBJ2-1; no definite D call. In germline, CDR1 is SQVTM, CDR2 ANQGSEA. The CDR3 totals 14 residues. With 4 bases removed from V and 0 bases from J, the gap between germline ends came to 10 bases. Here the CDR3 reads CSVGGRSSYNEQFF. CDR3 sequence (DNA): TGCAGCGTTGGTGGCCGGAGCTCCTACAATGAGCAGTTCTTC.

This clonotype was detected only a few times. The chain is built from TRBV20-1 and TRBJ2-2; the D gene is possibly TRBD2 (5 bases). Germline CDR1 is DFQATT and CDR2 is SNEGSKA (reference sequence). V dropped 6 bases and J dropped 6 bases, with 11 bases sitting between them. The length of the CDR3 is 12 residues. The CDR3 protein is CSASLRAGELFF. CDR3 nucleotide sequence: TGCAGTGCCTCTCTGAGGGCCGGGGAGCTGTTTTTT.

In its sample, this clonotype was seen a few times. The chain has TRBV6-1 and TRBJ2-7; the match to TRBD2 covers 8 bases. CDR3 length: 14 amino acids. J was trimmed by 1 base and V by 6 bases; bases with no gene match: 5. Germline V gene sequence: CDR1 MNHNS, CDR2 SASEGT. Here the CDR3 reads CASRFREGSYEQYV. The CDR3 bases are TGTGCCAGCAGATTTCGGGAGGGTTCCTACGAGCAGTACGTC.

The gene calls are TRBV28 and TRBJ1-5; D perhaps matches TRBD1 (5 bases). Between the trimmed V and J ends, which lost 8 bases and 7 bases, there was a span of 18 bases. The CDR3 runs 14 residues. Germline CDR1 MDHEN, CDR2 SYDVKM. In DNA, the CDR3 is TGTGCCAGCGGGGGACCCAATGGTGCCCAGCCCCAGCATTTT. Its translation: CASGGPNGAQPQHF.

The chain recombines TRBV5-1 with TRBJ1-6; maybe TRBD1 (5 bases). The CDR3 contains 16 residues. The germline V gene has CDR1 SGHRS and CDR2 YFSETQ. V lost 1 base and J lost 7, with 15 bases in between. CDR3 region: CASSLYRDVENSPLHF. DNA of the CDR3: TGCGCCAGCAGCTTGTACCGGGACGTAGAAAATTCACCCCTCCACTTT.

This clonotype was detected many times. The rearrangement joins TRBV12-3 or TRBV12-4 to TRBJ2-3; 7 bases match TRBD2. V trimming: 4 bases; J trimming: 1 base; junction bases outside the gene matches: 5. CDR3 length equals 15 residues. The CDR3 DNA reads TGTGCCAGCAGTTCTGAGCTAGCGGGCACAGATACGCAGTATTTT. Amino acids: CASSSELAGTDTQYF.

The V gene is TRBV20-1, the J gene TRBJ2-7, with a weak D call TRBD2 (6 bases). This CDR3 comprises 14 residues. Germline V gene sequence: CDR1 DFQATT, CDR2 SNEGSKA (reference sequence). Between the trimmed V and J ends, which lost 6 bases and 7 bases, there was a span of 22 bases. DNA for the CDR3: TGCAGTGCCGGGGCCGGGACTGGTAGCTGGGAGCAGTACTTC. Translated, it gives CSAGAGTGSWEQYF.

This clonotype was seen ten or more times. The chain carries TRBV7-9 and TRBJ1-2; D not certain. V was pared by 5 bases and J by 2 bases, with 12 bases between. The germline CDR1 and CDR2 sequences are SEHNR and FQNEAQ (reference sequence). The CDR3 contains 14 residues. CDR3 nucleotides: TGTGCCAGCAGCCCCACGGGAGGGAACTATGGCTACACCTTC. Protein: CASSPTGGNYGYTF.

This chain connects TRBV20-1 to TRBJ1-5; possible D gene TRBD1, 6 bases. Germline V gives CDR1 DFQATT, CDR2 SNEGSKA (reference sequence). The CDR3 sequence is 15 residues long. Trimming removed 6 bases at V and 2 bases at J, with 17 bases between. The CDR3 DNA reads as TGCAGTGCGTATCAGGGGATCTCGGGCAATCAGCCCCAGCATTTT. Translation: CSAYQGISGNQPQHF.

This clonotype showed up just a few times. The chain employs TRBV2 and TRBJ2-1, with TRBD1 identical over 11 bases. The CDR3 length is 15 residues. Losses at the gene ends were 6 bases for V and 7 bases for J; bases not matched to a gene: 8. Germline V gives CDR1 SNHLY, CDR2 FYNNEI. CDR3 sequence reads: CASSQGQGAINEQFF. CDR3 bases: TGTGCCAGCAGCCAAGGACAGGGGGCGATTAATGAGCAGTTCTTC. Looking up the rest from reference TRBV2 and TRBJ2-1 gives the full variable domain: EPEVTQTPSHQVTQMGQEVILRCVPISNHLYFYWYRQILGQKVEFLVSFYNNEISEKSEIFDDQFSVERPDGSNFTLKIRSTKLEDSAMYFCASSQGQGAINEQFFGPGTRLTVL.

In its sample, this clonotype was seen a few times. This sequence joins TRBV12-3 or TRBV12-4 and TRBJ1-1, with TRBD1 identical over 7 bases. This CDR3 has 14 residues. The trim removed 7 bases at V and 4 bases at J, leaving 9 bases unmatched. The CDR3 region is CASNPQGSATEAFF. CDR3 coding DNA: TGTGCCAGCAACCCACAGGGGAGTGCCACTGAAGCTTTCTTT.

The chain uses TRBV5-6 and TRBJ2-7; maybe TRBD2 (5 bases). Germline CDR1 and CDR2: SGHDT and YYEEEE. The V end was cut by 1 base, the J end by 3 bases, with 11 bases between. This CDR3 has 14 residues. The CDR3 bases are TGTGCCAGCAGCTTGCCCACCGGGATCTACGAGCAGTACGTC. This gives the protein CASSLPTGIYEQYV.

This clonotype was seen more than once but under ten times. The V and J genes are TRBV4-2 and TRBJ2-1; 9 bases match TRBD1. After removal of 1 base from V and 9 bases from J, the junction contained 7 bases not matched to a gene. This CDR3 is 15 amino acids long. CDR1 and CDR2 from the germline V gene are LGHNA and YNFKEQ. The CDR3 is CASSQVNRGHVEQFF. The CDR3 region has the DNA TGTGCCAGCAGCCAAGTAAACAGGGGGCATGTTGAGCAGTTCTTC.

This chain links TRBV12-3 or TRBV12-4 with TRBJ2-7; 7 nucleotides agree with TRBD1. V lost 6 bases to trimming and J lost 5 bases; unmatched junction nucleotides: 7. The CDR3 is 13 amino acids. CDR3 in amino acids: CASSRTTGHEQYF. As DNA, the CDR3 is TGTGCCAGCAGCCGTACGACAGGGCACGAGCAGTACTTC.

The rearrangement joins TRBV7-9 to TRBJ2-1; D not certain. The V end lost 5 bases, the J end lost 4 bases, and 15 bases lay between the germline ends. CDR3 size: 15 residues. Per germline, CDR1 SEHNR and CDR2 FQNEAQ (reference sequence). The CDR3: CASSPSSLGYNEQFF. Written as DNA, the CDR3 is TGTGCCAGCAGCCCTTCCTCTTTGGGGTACAATGAGCAGTTCTTC.

This clonotype was seen a handful of times. V is TRBV7-9 and J is TRBJ2-7, with D uncertain. CDR1 and CDR2 from the germline V gene are SEHNR and FQNEAQ (reference sequence). V shed 0 bases and J shed 7 bases, with 10 bases lying between them. The CDR3 has 13 residues. CDR3 DNA: TGTGCCAGCAGCTTAGCGGCGGTGGGAGAGCAGTACGTC. Its translation: CASSLAAVGEQYV.

This clonotype turned up a few times. The genes are TRBV6-1 and TRBJ1-5; tentatively, D is TRBD1 (5 bases). Trimming removed 6 bases from V and 2 bases from J, with 14 bases in between. CDR1 MNHNS and CDR2 SASEGT come from the germline V gene. The CDR3 sequence is 15 residues long. The CDR3 nucleotides read TGTGCCAGCAGGCTCGGGGGTAGTGGCAATCAGCCCCAGCATTTT. Protein: CASRLGGSGNQPQHF.

This clonotype was detected only a few times. This chain joins TRBV15 and TRBJ1-2; TRBD1 might be the D (5 bases). This CDR3 spans 14 amino acids. The V gene lost 4 bases and the J gene lost 3 bases, with 12 bases spanning the gap. Germline lookup yields CDR1 LNHNV and CDR2 YYDKDF (reference sequence). CDR3 loop: CATSTRDGHYGYTF. CDR3 nucleotide sequence: TGTGCCACCAGCACCCGGGACGGGCACTATGGCTACACCTTC.

This clonotype was detected only a few times. The V gene is TRBV5-1, the J gene TRBJ1-2; 8 nucleotides align to TRBD1. The ends lost 3 bases at V and 4 bases at J; junction bases unmatched: 8. The CDR3 has 15 amino acids. Germline-derived CDR1 and CDR2 are SGHRS and YFSETQ. In DNA form, the CDR3 reads TGCGCCAGCAGCTCCGGACAGGGAAATAGCTATGGCTACACCTTC. Protein sequence: CASSSGQGNSYGYTF.